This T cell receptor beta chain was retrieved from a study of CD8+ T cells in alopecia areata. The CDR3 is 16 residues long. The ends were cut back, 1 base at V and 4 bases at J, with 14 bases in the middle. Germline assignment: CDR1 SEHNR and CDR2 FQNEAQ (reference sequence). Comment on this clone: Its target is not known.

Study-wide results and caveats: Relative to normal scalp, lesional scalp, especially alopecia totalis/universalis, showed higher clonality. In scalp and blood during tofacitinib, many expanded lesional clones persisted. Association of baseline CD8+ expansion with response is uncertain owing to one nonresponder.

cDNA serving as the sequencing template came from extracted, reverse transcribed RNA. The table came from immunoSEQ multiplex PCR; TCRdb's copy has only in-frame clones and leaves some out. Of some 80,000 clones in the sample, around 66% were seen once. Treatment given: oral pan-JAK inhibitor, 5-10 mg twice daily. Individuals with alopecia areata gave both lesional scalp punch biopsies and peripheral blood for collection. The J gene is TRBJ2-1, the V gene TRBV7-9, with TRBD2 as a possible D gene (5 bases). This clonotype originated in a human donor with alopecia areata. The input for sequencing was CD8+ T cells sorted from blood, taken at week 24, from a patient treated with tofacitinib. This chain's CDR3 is CASSLVARGEYNEQFF. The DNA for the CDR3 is TGTGCCAGCAGCTTAGTAGCGCGCGGAGAGTACAATGAGCAGTTCTTC.